This T cell receptor (beta chain) is from a study of blood T cell repertoires in COVID-19. Assay used: immunoSEQ multiplex PCR; TCRdb lists only in-frame clones, some missing. This sample has 86,000 or so clones, with approximately 79% found just once. Sample: peripheral blood. This TCR came from a man aged 70-80 years with acute or convalescent COVID-19.

Written as DNA, the CDR3 is TGTGCCAGCAGCTTGGGAGTATCCGATACGCAGTATTTT. This codes for CASSLGVSDTQYF. This chain uses TRBV5-6 with TRBJ2-3, with D unresolved. The CDR3 spans 13 residues. CDR1 and CDR2 (germline): SGHDT, YYEEEE. V was clipped by 0 bases and J by 6 bases, with 8 bases between them.